This TCR beta chain was obtained from a study of Ad26.COV2.S vaccination and SARS-CoV-2 variants. Study background: It was the COV1001 Ad26.COV2.S trial arm that included the donor. Study outcomes and limitations: Reportedly, after vaccination the spike-specific CD8+ and CD4+ T cell responses displayed substantial breadth.

Treatment given: about 20 received Ad26.COV2.S at low or high dose, single or two shots; five or six received placebo; per-sample allocation not given. Following the first vaccine or placebo injection, samples were taken on day 63. Libraries were prepared by immunoSEQ multiplex PCR; TCRdb keeps only in-frame clonotypes and omits some of them. Counted here are about half a million clones, 80% to 90% occurring once; the ten biggest clones make up around 1.8%. The CDR3 sequence is 14 residues long. Looked up from germline, CDR1 is MNHNY and CDR2 is SVGAGI (reference sequence). Between the trimmed V and J ends, which lost 11 bases and 0 bases, there was a span of 15 bases. To note about this clone: Its antigen is not identified.

Sequences were derived from peripheral blood, sampled in a trial of Ad26.COV2.S vaccine versus placebo. The receptor comes from a person aged 18-65 years who received the Ad26.COV2.S COVID-19 vaccine or a placebo. The chain has TRBV6-6 and TRBJ2-3; D assignment may be TRBD1 or TRBD2 (6 bases each). The CDR3: CAGGTPGSTDTQYF. Written as DNA, the CDR3 is TGTGCCGGGGGGACACCGGGGAGCACAGATACGCAGTATTTT.